Shown below are 19 T cell receptor beta chains from a single sample sequenced in a study of cytomegalovirus exposure and HLA in healthy donors. The primer mix had 60 Vbeta and 13 Jbeta primers. The data were produced by immunoSEQ multiplex PCR, yet TCRdb's version contains in-frame clones alone and is incomplete. The sample includes 100,000 to 150,000 clones, 72% of them seen just once. Sequenced material: PBMCs. The receptors stem from a man aged 30-40 years in good health and CMV-seronegative.

The chain carries TRBV10-1 and TRBJ2-1; 9 bases map to TRBD2. V was clipped by 4 bases and J by 0 bases; unmatched bases: 1. The CDR3 sequence is 15 residues long. Germline lookup yields CDR1 WNHNN and CDR2 SYGVQD (reference sequence). The DNA for the CDR3 is TGCGCCAGCAGTGGCGGGGGGGGCTCCTACAATGAGCAGTTCTTC. Protein product: CASSGGGGSYNEQFF.

The chain's CDR3 is CASSQDRKQATNEKLFF. CDR3 nucleotide sequence: TGTGCCAGCAGCCAAGATCGAAAGCAGGCAACTAATGAAAAACTGTTTTTT. V usage is TRBV4-2 and J usage is TRBJ1-4; no firm D call. The CDR3 contains 17 residues. The germline CDR1 and CDR2 sequences are LGHNA and YNFKEQ. V lost 0 bases, J lost 0 bases, and 11 bases lay in between.

The V and J genes are TRBV4-1 and TRBJ1-6; 10 bases align to TRBD1. From germline, CDR1 is MGHRA and CDR2 YSYEKL. The CDR3 runs 15 residues. V dropped 3 bases and J dropped 9; count of bases not matched to a gene: 5. This CDR3 reads CASSHGTGVASPLHF. DNA for the CDR3: TGCGCCAGCAGCCACGGGACAGGGGTGGCTTCACCCCTCCACTTT.

This rearrangement joins TRBV19 to TRBJ2-1, with D possibly TRBD2 on 5 matching bases. Germline lookup yields CDR1 LNHDA and CDR2 SQIVND (reference sequence). The CDR3 totals 14 residues. With 3 bases removed from V and 7 bases from J, the gap between germline ends came to 13 bases. Written as DNA, the CDR3 is TGTGCCAGTAGTATCGGGGTCGGGCGGAATGAGCAGTTCTTC. Translated, it gives CASSIGVGRNEQFF.

The gene calls are TRBV27 and TRBJ1-4; no firm D call. V was shortened by 1 base and J by 4 bases, with 13 bases between the two germline ends. Germline V gene lookup returns CDR1 MNHEY and CDR2 SMNVEV (reference sequence). This CDR3 is built from 16 residues. The CDR3 DNA sequence: TGTGCCAGCAGTTTATTGGGGTTTGAGGGTAATGAAAAACTGTTTTTT. Its protein is CASSLLGFEGNEKLFF.

The chain uses TRBV28 and TRBJ1-2, with TRBD1 as a possible D gene (5 bases). Germline assignment: CDR1 MDHEN and CDR2 SYDVKM. This CDR3 spans 15 amino acids. The germline V and J ends were trimmed by 3 bases and 4 bases, with 15 bases remaining between them. For the CDR3, the DNA is TGTGCCAGCAGTTTCATAACAGGAACCGCCTATGGCTACACCTTC. Translation: CASSFITGTAYGYTF.

This rearrangement joins TRBV19 to TRBJ2-3; 8 bases are shared with TRBD1. Per the germline V gene, CDR1 is LNHDA and CDR2 is SQIVND (reference sequence). After removal of 6 bases from V and 4 bases from J, the junction contained 24 bases not matched to a gene. The CDR3 is 20 residues long. The CDR3 sequence is CASSPRGTGRIGGSADTQYF. CDR3 coding DNA: TGTGCCAGTAGCCCCCGGGGGACAGGAAGAATCGGGGGTTCAGCAGATACGCAGTATTTT.

The chain joins TRBV6-5 to TRBJ2-4; possible D gene TRBD1, 5 bases. Germline lookup yields CDR1 MNHEY and CDR2 SVGAGI. The V end lost 1 base, the J end lost 8 bases, and 15 bases lay between the germline ends. The CDR3 sequence is 15 residues long. CDR3 sequence reads: CASSYFRDLRYIQYF. The DNA of the CDR3 is TGTGCCAGCAGTTACTTCAGGGATCTACGGTACATTCAGTACTTC.

This clone was found once. The chain joins TRBV19 to TRBJ1-2; TRBD1 is a possible D gene (6 bases). CDR3 length: 13 amino acids. Germline lookup yields CDR1 LNHDA and CDR2 SQIVND (reference sequence). V dropped 6 bases and J dropped 8 bases, with 16 bases sitting between them. CDR3 bases: TGTGCCAGTAGGATACAGGGTGCGATCGGCTACACCTTC. This gives the protein CASRIQGAIGYTF. Full variable domain (outside the CDR3, taken from reference TRBV19 and TRBJ1-2): DGGITQSPKYLFRKEGQNVTLSCEQNLNHDAMYWYRQDPGQGLRLIYYSQIVNDFQKGDIAEGYSVSREKKESFPLTVTSAQKNPTAFYLCASRIQGAIGYTFGSGTRLTVV.

In its sample, this clone was seen once. The chain combines TRBV10-2 with TRBJ2-2; D is uncertain. This CDR3 is 12 amino acids long. The V gene's germline CDR1 is WSHSY and CDR2 SAAADI. V lost 3 bases to trimming and J lost 7 bases, with 6 bases between them. The CDR3 DNA follows: TGCGCCAGCAGTGAAGACATCGGGGAGCTGTTTTTT. This encodes CASSEDIGELFF.

The V gene is TRBV28, the J gene TRBJ2-1, with TRBD2 matching over 10 bases. V lost 7 bases and J lost 6; bases outside the gene matches: 6. This CDR3 has 14 residues. The germline gives CDR1 MDHEN, CDR2 SYDVKM. CDR3 coding DNA: TGTGCCAGCAATAAGCGGGGGGGCAGCAATGAGCAGTTCTTC. As protein: CASNKRGGSNEQFF.

The V call is TRBV6-1, the J call TRBJ1-2; 9 bases agree with TRBD1. V shed 10 bases and J 8 bases; nucleotides not matched to a gene: 17. The CDR3 totals 15 residues. Germline values: CDR1 MNHNS, CDR2 SASEGT. The CDR3 region is CANQTGTGLLGGYTF. The CDR3 nucleotides read TGTGCCAACCAAACCGGGACAGGGCTTCTGGGGGGCTACACCTTC.

This clone has more than one count but fewer than ten. V gene TRBV7-9 combines with J gene TRBJ2-2; D is unresolved. This CDR3 region has 11 residues. In germline, CDR1 is SEHNR, CDR2 FQNEAQ (reference sequence). V dropped 5 bases and J dropped 5 bases, with 3 bases sitting between them. CDR3 coding DNA: TGTGCCAGCAGCGTAACCGGGGAGCTGTTTTTT. Translating gives CASSVTGELFF.

The chain links TRBV6-5 to TRBJ1-1, with D perhaps TRBD1 (6 bases). Germline CDR1 reads MNHEY; CDR2 reads SVGAGI. Deletions cut 8 bases from V and 5 bases from J, with 18 bases between. This CDR3 has 14 amino acids. In nucleotides, the CDR3 is TGTGCCAGCGGGTGGAGAGAGGGGGTGACTGAAGCTTTCTTT. Protein: CASGWREGVTEAFF.

The V and J genes are TRBV5-1 and TRBJ1-1, with 10 bases that match TRBD1. The germline CDR1 and CDR2 sequences are SGHRS and YFSETQ. This CDR3 comprises 14 residues. V lost 4 bases to trimming and J lost 4 bases; unmatched junction nucleotides: 4. This CDR3 reads CASSPGTGVTEAFF. CDR3 DNA sequence: TGCGCCAGCAGCCCGGGGACAGGGGTCACTGAAGCTTTCTTT.

This chain links TRBV6-1 with TRBJ2-3; TRBD1 is a possible D gene (6 bases). Per germline, CDR1 MNHNS and CDR2 SASEGT. The CDR3 is 15 residues long. The V end was cut by 7 bases, the J end by 2 bases, with 16 bases between. CDR3 loop: CASTLRDTLTDTQYF. CDR3 nucleotides: TGTGCCAGCACTCTCCGGGACACCCTCACAGATACGCAGTATTTT.

The chain couples TRBV11-2 to TRBJ1-3; TRBD1 matches 10 bases. J lost 1 base, V lost 3 bases, and 9 bases had no gene match. Per the germline V gene, CDR1 is SGHAT and CDR2 is FQNNGV. The CDR3 is 18 residues long. Here the CDR3 reads CASSFPGTGDMSGNTIYF. CDR3 sequence (DNA): TGTGCCAGCAGCTTTCCCGGGACAGGGGATATGTCTGGAAACACCATATATTTT.

The chain joins TRBV27 to TRBJ1-1, with no clear D. CDR3 length equals 13 residues. The ends were cut back, 6 bases at V and 3 bases at J, with 11 bases in the middle. Germline CDR1 reads MNHEY; CDR2 reads SMNVEV (reference sequence). This CDR3 reads CASRGSADTEAFF. The DNA of the CDR3 is TGTGCCAGCAGGGGGAGCGCGGACACTGAAGCTTTCTTT.

This clone was seen once. The chain links TRBV4-3 to TRBJ2-1; no firm D call. This CDR3 region has 13 residues. Germline V gene data show CDR1 as LGHNA and CDR2 as YSLEER. Trimming removed 5 bases at V and 1 base at J, with 6 bases between. The CDR3 sequence: CASSIRSYNEQFF. In DNA form, the CDR3 reads TGCGCCAGCAGCATACGGTCCTACAATGAGCAGTTCTTC.